The sequence of this TCR beta chain was determined in a study of cytotoxic CD8 clonotypes in ibrutinib-treated CLL. The overall study: With a range of 6 to 36, the median treatment time before response samples were taken was about twelve months. Study-wide results and limits: Clonality at baseline surpassed age-matched healthy donors and tracked circulating CD8+ T-cell counts.

This CDR3 is 18 amino acids long. V dropped 1 base and J dropped 0 bases, with 17 bases sitting between them. Germline V gene lookup returns CDR1 SGHRS and CDR2 YFSETQ. The assay was immunoSEQ multiplex PCR, and TCRdb's table has in-frame clones only and misses some. The data contain roughly 15,000 clones, about 61% of them singletons. As concerns this clone: Its antigen is as yet unknown.

The sequence was obtained from a human donor with chronic lymphocytic leukemia. The rearrangement uses TRBV5-1 and TRBJ1-3; D remains ambiguous. The sequences come from PBMCs, collected before ibrutinib treatment. The CDR3 DNA sequence: TGCGCCAGCAGCTTGTCAGCGGACTCGCCCATCTCTGGAAACACCATATATTTT. It translates to CASSLSADSPISGNTIYF.